One T cell receptor beta chain is described in this entry. Specified time point: patch test 3, about 24 weeks after DPC sensitization. This sample's treatment: therapeutic diphenylcyclopropenone sensitization with weekly scalp DPC. Total RNA extraction was carried out from unfractionated whole blood. TCRdb passed the RACE reads through MiXCR, listing each CDR3 protein once. The sample has under 200,000 distinct CDR3 sequences, about 27% seen once; the top ten hold 2.1%. This CDR3 contains 14 residues. Deletions cut 1 base from V and 5 bases from J, with 11 bases between. Germline values: CDR1 SEHNR, CDR2 FQNEAQ (reference sequence). This sample is part of a study of human T cells and chemical hapten exposure.

Source: whole blood, taken in connection with sensitization to the hapten diphenylcyclopropenone (DPC). This TCR came from a woman under 30 with alopecia areata. Some clones in this sample may be carry-over from other donors' samples. The V gene is TRBV7-9, the J gene TRBJ1-2, with D maybe TRBD1 (5 bases). The CDR3 DNA is TGTGCCAGCAGCTTAGTAGGGACTATATATGGCTACACCTTC. The encoded protein is CASSLVGTIYGYTF. The variable domain in full, completed from reference TRBV7-9 and TRBJ1-2, reads DTGVSQNPRHKITKRGQNVTFRCDPISEHNRLYWYRQTLGQGPEFLTYFQNEAQLEKSRLLSDRFSAERPKGSFSTLEIQRTEQGDSAMYLCASSLVGTIYGYTFGSGTRLTVV.